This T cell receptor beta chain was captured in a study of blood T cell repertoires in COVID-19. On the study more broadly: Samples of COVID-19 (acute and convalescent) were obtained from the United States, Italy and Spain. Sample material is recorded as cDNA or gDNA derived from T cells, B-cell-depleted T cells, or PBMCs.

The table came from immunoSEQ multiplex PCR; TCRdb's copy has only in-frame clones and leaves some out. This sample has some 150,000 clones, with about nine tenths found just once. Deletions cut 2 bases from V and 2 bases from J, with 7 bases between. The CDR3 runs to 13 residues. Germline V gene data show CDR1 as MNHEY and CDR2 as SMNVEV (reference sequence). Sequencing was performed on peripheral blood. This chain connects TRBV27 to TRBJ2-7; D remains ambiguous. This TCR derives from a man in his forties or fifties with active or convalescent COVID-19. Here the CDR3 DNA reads TGTGCCAGCAGTTTAGGCTTCCCCTACGAGCAGTACTTC. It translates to CASSLGFPYEQYF.